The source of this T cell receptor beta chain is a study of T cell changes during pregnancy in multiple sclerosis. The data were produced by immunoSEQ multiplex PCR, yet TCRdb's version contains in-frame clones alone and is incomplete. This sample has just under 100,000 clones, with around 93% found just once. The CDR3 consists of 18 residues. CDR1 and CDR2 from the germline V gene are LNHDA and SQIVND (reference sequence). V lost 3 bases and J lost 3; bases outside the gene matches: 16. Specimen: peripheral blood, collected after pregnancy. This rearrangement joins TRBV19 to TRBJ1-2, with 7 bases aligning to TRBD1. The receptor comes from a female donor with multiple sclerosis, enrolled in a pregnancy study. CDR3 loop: CASSMDRRMILRDYGYTF. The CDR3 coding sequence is TGTGCCAGTAGTATGGACAGGAGAATGATCCTCAGGGACTATGGCTACACCTTC.